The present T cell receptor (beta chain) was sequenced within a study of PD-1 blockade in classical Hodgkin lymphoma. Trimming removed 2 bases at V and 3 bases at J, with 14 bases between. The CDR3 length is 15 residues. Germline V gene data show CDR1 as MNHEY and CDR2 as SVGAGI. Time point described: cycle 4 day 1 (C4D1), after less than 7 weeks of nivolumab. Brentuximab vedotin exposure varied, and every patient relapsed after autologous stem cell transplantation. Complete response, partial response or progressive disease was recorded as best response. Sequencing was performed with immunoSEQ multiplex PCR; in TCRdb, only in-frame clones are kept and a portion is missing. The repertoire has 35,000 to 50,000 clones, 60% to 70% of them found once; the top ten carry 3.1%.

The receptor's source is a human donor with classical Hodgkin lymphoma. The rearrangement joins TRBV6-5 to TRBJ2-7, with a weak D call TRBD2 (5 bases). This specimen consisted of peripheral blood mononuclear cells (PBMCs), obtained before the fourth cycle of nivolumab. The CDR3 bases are TGTGCCAGCAGTTACCATGGAGGACGGATCTACGAGCAGTACTTC. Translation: CASSYHGGRIYEQYF.